The 30 T cell receptor beta chains below come from one sample, sequenced in a study of molecular identifiers for immune sequencing clone quantification. TCRdb called the PCR reads again in MiXCR, with one record for every CDR3 protein. This table holds over 600,000 distinct CDR3 sequences, roughly 21% found once. Sequenced material: naive CD8+ T cells from blood, with Jurkat cell RNA spiked in. This sample's subset: FACS-sorted CD8+CD4-CCR7+CD45RA+ naive T cells. These receptors originate from a human donor in good health. Some libraries in this study had Jurkat cell RNA spiked in.

There are many counts of this clonotype. The V gene is TRBV9, the J gene TRBJ2-3; D may correspond to TRBD1 or TRBD2 (5 bases each). Germline V gene lookup returns CDR1 SGDLS and CDR2 YYNGEE. The CDR3 totals 13 residues. Trimming pared 0 bases from V and 5 bases from J, leaving 7 bases between. The CDR3 DNA reads TGTGCCAGCAGCGTAGGAGGGGAAGATACGCAGTATTTT. Protein sequence: CASSVGGEDTQYF. Drawing the rest from reference TRBV9 and TRBJ2-3, the complete variable domain is DSGVTQTPKHLITATGQRVTLRCSPRSGDLSVYWYQQSLDQGLQFLIQYYNGEERAKGNILERFSAQQFPDLHSELNLSSLELGDSALYFCASSVGGEDTQYFGPGTRLTVL.

This clonotype was counted only a few times. A much larger clonotype is one base distant, so this may be a read error. The CDR3 sequence: CASSQEVLAGTYELYF. Here the CDR3 DNA reads TGCGCCAGCAGCCAAGAGGTTTTAGCGGGGACCTACGAGCTGTACTTC. J is TRBJ2-7 and V is TRBV4-3, with 8 positions matching TRBD2. Germline-derived CDR1 and CDR2 are LGHNA and YSLEER. This CDR3 comprises 16 residues.

This clonotype was observed many times. The chain has TRBV29-1 and TRBJ1-1, with D maybe TRBD1 (5 bases). CDR1 SQVTM and CDR2 ANQGSEA come from the germline V gene. This CDR3 spans 12 amino acids. Trimming took 7 bases from V and 0 from J, leaving 9 bases between them. For the CDR3, the DNA is TGCAGCGGCAGGGTCTTGAACACTGAAGCTTTCTTT. It codes for CSGRVLNTEAFF.

This clonotype was seen more than once but under ten times. A read error may explain this, as a much larger clone is one base away. Given the absence of the conserved phenylalanine or tryptophan at the CDR3 end, a read error is likely. V gene TRBV4-1 combines with J gene TRBJ2-7; D perhaps matches TRBD1 (6 bases). CDR1 is MGHRA, CDR2 YSYEKL, per germline. V was trimmed by 8 bases and J by 5 bases, leaving 16 bases between them. The CDR3 length is 13 residues. The CDR3 spells CASEGAGDHEQYL. CDR3 DNA: TGCGCCAGCGAAGGAGCAGGGGACCACGAGCAGTACCTC.

In its sample, this clonotype was seen many times. The chain recombines TRBV2 with TRBJ2-7; D remains ambiguous. Trimming took 6 bases from V and 2 from J, leaving 17 bases between them. The CDR3 consists of 15 residues. The germline CDR1 and CDR2 sequences are SNHLY and FYNNEI. The CDR3 nucleotides are TGTGCCAGCAGCCTGACACTCGGGTCCACCTACGAGCAGTACTTC. Translating it yields CASSLTLGSTYEQYF. Drawing the rest from reference TRBV2 and TRBJ2-7, the complete variable domain is EPEVTQTPSHQVTQMGQEVILRCVPISNHLYFYWYRQILGQKVEFLVSFYNNEISEKSEIFDDQFSVERPDGSNFTLKIRSTKLEDSAMYFCASSLTLGSTYEQYFGPGTRLTVT.

A remark on this clonotype: A much larger clone sits a single nucleotide away, making a read error possible. The CDR3 does not close with the conserved phenylalanine or tryptophan, likely indicating a read error. This sequence joins TRBV28 and TRBJ2-1; D remains unclear. Per the germline V gene, CDR1 is MDHEN and CDR2 is SYDVKM. This CDR3 is built from 15 residues. Deletions cut 3 bases from V and 2 bases from J, with 11 bases between. CDR3 in DNA: TGTGCCAGCAGTTTTATAGCCGAAACCTACAATGAGCAGTTCTCC. It is translated as CASSFIAETYNEQFS.

This chain links TRBV28 with TRBJ1-1; 7 nucleotides match TRBD1. The germline V gene encodes CDR1 MDHEN and CDR2 SYDVKM. The CDR3 consists of 14 residues. Trimming at V came to 5 bases and at J to 4 bases, leaving 7 bases not matched to a gene. As DNA, the CDR3 is TGTGCCAGCAGTCCAGGGAGGGGGCCCACTGAAGCTTTCTTT. This encodes CASSPGRGPTEAFF.

This chain uses TRBV9 with TRBJ1-3; D is unclear. Germline values: CDR1 SGDLS, CDR2 YYNGEE. The CDR3 totals 15 residues. Trimming cost V 0 bases and J 0 bases, with 7 bases left between them. This chain's CDR3 is CASSVADRSGNTIYF. Here the CDR3 DNA reads TGTGCCAGCAGCGTAGCAGATCGCTCTGGAAACACCATATATTTT.

This clonotype came up many times. The chain recombines TRBV5-6 with TRBJ1-4, with a possible D match to TRBD1 (5 bases). The CDR3 extends over 14 amino acids. With 4 bases removed from V and 6 bases from J, the gap between germline ends came to 13 bases. Germline loops: CDR1 SGHDT, CDR2 YYEEEE. CDR3 region: CASSELGPDEKLFF. Here the CDR3 DNA reads TGTGCCAGCAGCGAGTTGGGACCGGATGAAAAACTGTTTTTT. The full variable domain, in which reference TRBV5-6 and TRBJ1-4 provide the parts outside the CDR3, is DAGVTQSPTHLIKTRGQQVTLRCSPKSGHDTVSWYQQALGQGPQFIFQYYEEEERQRGNFPDRFSGHQFPNYSSELNVNALLLGDSALYLCASSELGPDEKLFFGSGTQLSVL.

A word on this clonotype: This clone may be a read error of a much larger clone one base away. Given the absence of the conserved phenylalanine or tryptophan at the CDR3 end, a read error is likely. The chain employs TRBV7-8 and TRBJ1-6; 11 bases align to TRBD1. CDR3 length: 17 amino acids. V was clipped by 1 base and J by 6 bases; unmatched bases: 5. Germline CDR1 and CDR2: SGHVS and FQNEAQ. CDR3 amino acids: CASSLEGQGVGNSPLHL. Here the CDR3 DNA reads TGTGCCAGCAGCTTAGAGGGACAGGGGGTGGGTAATTCACCCCTCCACCTT.

For this clonotype: One base away lies a much larger clone, so this may be a sequencing read error. The V and J genes are TRBV7-9 and TRBJ2-3, with D possibly being TRBD1 (5 bases). This CDR3 contains 17 residues. In germline, CDR1 is SEHNR, CDR2 FQNEAQ (reference sequence). The CDR3 here is CASSPLTVRASTATQYF. The CDR3 DNA reads as TGTGCCAGCAGCCCCTTGACAGTTAGGGCCAGCACAGCTACGCAGTATTTT.

Only a few counts were recorded for this clonotype. The DNA is omitted, as the CDR3 cannot be located on it reliably, and the CDR3 follows TCRdb's listing. The rearrangement uses TRBV6-2 or TRBV6-3 and TRBJ1-4. In germline, CDR1 is MNHEY, CDR2 SVGEGT. Including both end residues, the CDR3 is 14 amino acids long. CDR3 protein: CASSSSDLAEKLFF.

The table lists this clonotype with many counts. V usage is TRBV2 and J usage is TRBJ1-1, with 7 bases matching TRBD1. The CDR3 loop spans 15 amino acids. Germline-derived CDR1 and CDR2 are SNHLY and FYNNEI. J gave up 0 bases and V 6 bases, and 7 bases lay outside the gene matches. Here the CDR3 DNA reads TGTGCCAGCAGATCGGGACAGCCCTTGAACACTGAAGCTTTCTTT. Its protein is CASRSGQPLNTEAFF. Together with reference TRBV2 and TRBJ1-1, the CDR3 gives the full variable domain: EPEVTQTPSHQVTQMGQEVILRCVPISNHLYFYWYRQILGQKVEFLVSFYNNEISEKSEIFDDQFSVERPDGSNFTLKIRSTKLEDSAMYFCASRSGQPLNTEAFFGQGTRLTVV.

In this sample, this clonotype turned up many times. The chain carries TRBV20-1 and TRBJ2-1, with 7 bases aligning to TRBD1. The trim removed 3 bases at V and 6 bases at J, leaving 5 bases unmatched. Looked up from germline, CDR1 is DFQATT and CDR2 is SNEGSKA (reference sequence). The CDR3 covers 13 residues. The CDR3 here is CSARRAGGNEQFF. In nucleotides, the CDR3 is TGCAGTGCTAGGCGGGCAGGGGGCAATGAGCAGTTCTTC.

On this clonotype itself: A much larger clone lies a single base off, so this may be a read error. The chain combines TRBV4-1 with TRBJ1-4; 7 bases are a match to TRBD1. CDR3 size: 16 residues. Germline V gene lookup returns CDR1 MGHRA and CDR2 YSYEKL. CDR3 protein: CASSQDSQGRGERLFF. CDR3 coding DNA: TGCGCCAGCAGCCAAGATTCACAGGGGAGAGGAGAAAGACTGTTTTTT.

The chain has TRBV12-3 or TRBV12-4 and TRBJ2-5; tentatively, D is TRBD1 (6 bases). The CDR3 is 19 residues long. Trimming stripped 5 bases from V and 3 bases from J, with 28 bases between. CDR3 sequence: CASSKPRGESSGAKETQYF. CDR3 DNA: TGTGCCAGCAGTAAACCCCGAGGAGAGTCGTCAGGGGCAAAAGAGACCCAGTACTTC.

This clonotype turned up a few times. A single base separates this from a much larger clone, so it may be a read error. The chain is built from TRBV12-5 and TRBJ1-4; D perhaps matches TRBD1 (5 bases). The CDR3 is 17 amino acids. V lost 2 bases and J 3 bases, leaving 16 bases between the germline ends. Looked up from germline, CDR1 is LGHNT and CDR2 is FRNRAP. The CDR3 sequence is CASGLPPGAGANEKLFF. CDR3 sequence (DNA): TGTGCTAGTGGTTTGCCCCCCGGGGCAGGCGCTAATGAAAAACTGTTTTTT. The full variable domain, with the rest looked up from reference TRBV12-5 and TRBJ1-4, is DARVTQTPRHKVTEMGQEVTMRCQPILGHNTVFWYRQTMMQGLELLAYFRNRAPLDDSGMPKDRFSAEMPDATLATLKIQPSEPRDSAVYFCASGLPPGAGANEKLFFGSGTQLSVL.

Only a few counts were recorded for this clonotype. The rearrangement links TRBV4-1 to TRBJ2-5; the D gene is possibly TRBD2 (7 bases). Trimming stripped 3 bases from V and 1 base from J, with 18 bases between. Looked up from germline, CDR1 is MGHRA and CDR2 is YSYEKL. The CDR3 is 17 amino acids. CDR3 residues: CASSHVPPRGPQETQYF. The CDR3 DNA sequence: TGCGCCAGCAGCCATGTACCCCCGCGGGGGCCCCAAGAGACCCAGTACTTC.

This chain links TRBV4-3 with TRBJ2-3; possible D gene TRBD2, 6 bases. V lost 3 bases and J lost 12, with 22 bases in between. Germline CDR1 and CDR2: LGHNA and YSLEER. CDR3 length: 15 residues. The CDR3 coding sequence is TGCGCCAGCAGCCAGGGGACTTCTCGACGGGGTACACAGTATTTT. This sequence encodes CASSQGTSRRGTQYF.

This clonotype was seen at least ten times. The CDR3 DNA is TGTGCCAGCAGTCCAGAGGGACAGGGGGCCCGAGAGACCCAGTACTTC. Its protein is CASSPEGQGARETQYF. The chain combines TRBV12-3 or TRBV12-4 with TRBJ2-5; 12 positions match TRBD1. The length of the CDR3 is 16 residues. Trimming cost V 5 bases and J 4 bases; bases outside gene matches: 8.

This clonotype was observed many times. V gene TRBV7-9 combines with J gene TRBJ2-7; TRBD2 agrees at 11 bases. With V trimmed by 1 base and J by 6 bases, 5 bases remained unmatched. This CDR3 has 15 amino acids. Germline assignment: CDR1 SEHNR and CDR2 FQNEAQ (reference sequence). CDR3 sequence reads: CASSLVTSGSGEQYF. The DNA of the CDR3 is TGTGCCAGCAGCTTAGTTACTAGCGGGAGTGGCGAGCAGTACTTC.

This clonotype was recorded many times. The chain joins TRBV6-2 or TRBV6-3 to TRBJ2-3; 7 bases agree with TRBD1. The junction had 5 bases not matched to a gene; V was cut back by 6 bases and J by 2 bases. This CDR3 comprises 14 residues. Germline V CDR1 and CDR2: MNHEY, SVGEGT. The CDR3 coding sequence is TGTGCCAGCAGCCAACAGGGGACCACAGATACGCAGTATTTT. Translated: CASSQQGTTDTQYF.

This chain connects TRBV9 to TRBJ1-4; tentatively, D is TRBD1 (5 bases). The CDR3 totals 13 residues. Germline values: CDR1 SGDLS, CDR2 YYNGEE. Trimming left V 3 bases short and J 7 bases short, with 10 bases between. This CDR3 is CASSDLRGEKLFF. CDR3 DNA sequence: TGTGCCAGCAGCGACTTGAGGGGTGAAAAACTGTTTTTT.

V and J are TRBV7-6 and TRBJ1-6; D call uncertain. Looked up from germline, CDR1 is SGHVS and CDR2 is FNYEAQ. V lost 0 bases, J lost 0 bases, and 9 bases lay in between. The CDR3 is 17 residues long. CDR3 residues: CASSLASAVSYNSPLHF. CDR3 in DNA: TGTGCCAGCAGCTTAGCGTCCGCCGTCTCCTATAATTCACCCCTCCACTTT.

This clonotype showed up just a few times. It may be a read error: a sequence one base away is much more abundant. This likely comes from a read error, as the CDR3 has no conserved phenylalanine or tryptophan at its end. The CDR3 here is CAISSLTVMNTEAFL. CDR3 nucleotide sequence: TGTGCCATCAGTTCCCTGACTGTCATGAACACTGAAGCTTTCCTT. The J gene is TRBJ1-1, the V gene TRBV10-3; D gene uncertain. The V gene lost 5 bases and the J gene lost 0 bases, with 13 bases spanning the gap. The CDR3 totals 15 residues. Germline V gene lookup returns CDR1 ENHRY and CDR2 SYGVKD.

This clonotype was counted many times. J is TRBJ1-1 and V is TRBV4-1; TRBD1 agrees at 8 bases. V trimming: 3 bases; J trimming: 2 bases; junction bases outside the gene matches: 2. CDR3 size: 14 residues. Germline loops: CDR1 MGHRA, CDR2 YSYEKL. CDR3 sequence reads: CASSQTGVNTEAFF. In DNA form, the CDR3 reads TGCGCCAGCAGCCAGACAGGGGTAAACACTGAAGCTTTCTTT.

In its sample, this clonotype was seen a few times. This CDR3 reads CASSPSGVAQPQHF. Here the CDR3 DNA reads TGTGCCAGCAGCCCGTCAGGGGTAGCCCAGCCCCAGCATTTT. The genes are TRBV3-1 and TRBJ1-5; possibly TRBD1 for D (6 bases). In germline, CDR1 is LGHDT, CDR2 YNNKEL (reference sequence). CDR3 length: 14 amino acids. V shed 4 bases and J shed 7 bases, with 14 bases lying between them.

This clonotype was detected many times. The CDR3 sequence is CATSDLVETQYF. In nucleotides, the CDR3 is TGTGCCACCAGTGATTTGGTAGAGACCCAGTACTTC. The chain employs TRBV24-1 and TRBJ2-5; no definite D call. The CDR3 spans 12 residues. The germline V and J ends were trimmed by 0 bases and 4 bases, with 2 bases remaining between them. The germline V gene encodes CDR1 KGHDR and CDR2 SFDVKD.

In this sample, this clonotype turned up a few times. The V gene is TRBV12-3 or TRBV12-4, the J gene TRBJ1-5, with D hard to call. V lost 5 bases and J lost 7, with 12 bases in between. The CDR3 length is 13 residues. The CDR3 loop is CASSPPGLQPQHF. The CDR3 bases are TGTGCCAGCAGTCCGCCGGGGTTACAGCCCCAGCATTTT.

The rearrangement links TRBV7-9 to TRBJ2-1; no clear D. The ends were cut back, 5 bases at V and 2 bases at J, with 13 bases in the middle. The CDR3 loop spans 15 amino acids. Germline values: CDR1 SEHNR, CDR2 FQNEAQ (reference sequence). The CDR3 coding sequence is TGTGCCAGCAGCCAATCTTTAGGTCCCTACAATGAGCAGTTCTTC. Amino acid sequence: CASSQSLGPYNEQFF.